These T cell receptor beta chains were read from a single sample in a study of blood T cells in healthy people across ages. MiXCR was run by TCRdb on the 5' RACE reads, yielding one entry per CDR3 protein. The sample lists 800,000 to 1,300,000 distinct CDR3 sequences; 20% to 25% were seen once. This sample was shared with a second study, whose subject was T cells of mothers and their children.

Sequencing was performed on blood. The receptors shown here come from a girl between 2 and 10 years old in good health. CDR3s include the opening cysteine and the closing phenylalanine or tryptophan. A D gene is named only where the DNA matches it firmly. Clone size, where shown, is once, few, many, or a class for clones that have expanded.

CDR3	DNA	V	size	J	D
CASSQELRQGANEKLFF	TGTGCCAGCAGCCAAGAGCTTAGACAGGGGGCCAATGAAAAACTGTTTTTT	TRBV3-1	many	TRBJ1-4	TRBD1
CASSFSWKGEAFF	TGTGCCAGCAGTTTCAGCTGGAAAGGGGAAGCTTTCTTT	TRBV28	few	TRBJ1-1	.
CASSSYPEDTQYF	TGCGCCAGCAGCTCATATCCAGAAGATACGCAGTATTTT	TRBV5-1	few	TRBJ2-3	.
CASRQSAGGKSDAQYF	TGTGCCAGCAGACAATCAGCGGGGGGGAAATCAGATGCGCAGTATTTT	TRBV12-3/TRBV12-4	.	TRBJ2-3	TRBD2
CAIWDANTGELFF	TGTGCCATCTGGGACGCGAACACCGGGGAGCTGTTTTTT	TRBV27	.	TRBJ2-2	.
CASRPREVNYGYTF	TGTGCCAGCAGACCCAGGGAAGTTAACTATGGCTACACCTTC	TRBV12-3/TRBV12-4	.	TRBJ1-2	.
CASTGGSATNEKLFF	TGTGCCAGCACCGGCGGAAGTGCAACTAATGAAAAACTGTTTTTT	TRBV12-3/TRBV12-4	.	TRBJ1-4	.
CASSSKTDQETQYF	TGTGCCAGCAGCTCTAAGACAGACCAAGAGACCCAGTACTTC	TRBV7-9	.	TRBJ2-5	.
CASSSRPGQGIGEQYF	TGTGCCAGCAGTTCGCGTCCGGGACAGGGTATTGGCGAGCAGTACTTC	TRBV12-3/TRBV12-4	.	TRBJ2-7	TRBD1
CASSSPPRDEQCF	TGTGCCAGCAGCTCCCCCCCTCGGGATGAGCAGTGCTTC	TRBV7-3	once	TRBJ2-1	.
CASGTSLGDTQYF	TGTGCCAGCGGGACATCTTTGGGAGATACGCAGTATTTT	TRBV12-3/TRBV12-4	.	TRBJ2-3	.
CSAGGASGELLGNEQFF	TGCAGTGCGGGGGGGGCTAGCGGGGAACTGCTCGGCAATGAGCAGTTCTTC	TRBV20-1	.	TRBJ2-1	TRBD2
CASSEGEGAPDEQYF	TGTGCCAGCAGCGAAGGGGAGGGGGCCCCCGACGAGCAGTACTTC	TRBV7-9	.	TRBJ2-7	.
CSARPYGGRKGNEQFF	TGCAGTGCTAGACCGTACGGGGGGAGGAAGGGCAATGAGCAGTTCTTC	TRBV20-1	few	TRBJ2-1	TRBD2
CSVRGRTDEQFF	TGCAGCGTGAGGGGGAGAACTGATGAGCAGTTCTTC	TRBV29-1	.	TRBJ2-1	.
CASRPHVFTGTGATGELFF	TGCGCCAGCAGGCCACATGTCTTTACCGGGACAGGGGCCACCGGGGAGCTGTTTTTT	TRBV5-1	few	TRBJ2-2	TRBD1
CASSHVQGARETQYF	TGCGCCAGCAGCCACGTACAGGGGGCTAGAGAGACCCAGTACTTC	TRBV4-3	few	TRBJ2-5	TRBD1
CASSPSRRAETQYF	TGTGCCAGCAGCCCTTCTAGGAGGGCGGAGACCCAGTACTTC	TRBV4-2	few	TRBJ2-5	.
CASSQDRGLYYEQYF	TGTGCCAGCAGCCAGGACAGGGGGCTTTACTACGAGCAGTACTTC	TRBV11-2	few	TRBJ2-7	TRBD1
CSASGAGDSYEQYF	TGCAGTGCTAGTGGAGCGGGAGATTCCTACGAGCAGTACTTC	TRBV20-1	few	TRBJ2-7	TRBD2
CASTLKRGLYEQYF	TGTGCCAGCACCCTTAAAAGGGGCCTTTACGAGCAGTACTTC	TRBV12-3/TRBV12-4	few	TRBJ2-7	.
CASSPRVRDYLFNGYTF	TGTGCCAGCAGCCCCAGGGTCAGGGACTATTTATTCAATGGCTACACCTTC	TRBV4-2	.	TRBJ1-2	.
CASSQDPRTGSYNEQFF	TGCGCCAGCAGCCAAGATCCCCGGACAGGATCCTACAATGAGCAGTTCTTC	TRBV4-3	.	TRBJ2-1	TRBD1
CSVLAAGELFF	TGCAGCGTTCTCGCGGCCGGGGAGCTGTTTTTT	TRBV29-1	.	TRBJ2-2	.
CASSLGVGTGIYEQYF	TGTGCCAGCAGCTTGGGGGTGGGGACAGGGATCTACGAGCAGTACTTC	TRBV5-8	few	TRBJ2-7	TRBD1
CSVDLTGLAGLDTQYF	TGCAGCGTTGACCTCACCGGACTAGCGGGGCTAGATACGCAGTATTTT	TRBV29-1	.	TRBJ2-3	TRBD2
CSGEQGNTIYF	TGCAGCGGAGAACAAGGAAACACCATATATTTT	TRBV29-1	few	TRBJ1-3	.